These T cell receptor beta chains were read from a single sample in a study of graft-versus-host responses after intestinal transplantation. No cognate antigen is known for these TCRs. Clones were sequenced by immunoSEQ multiplex PCR, and TCRdb holds only the in-frame ones, with some missing. The sample carries 140,000 or so clones, about nine tenths recorded once. The sequencing here drew on unstimulated CD4+ T cells sorted from spleen or lymph node cells, taken before intestinal transplant. The receptor set was obtained from a human donor who received an intestinal transplant. CDR3s include the opening cysteine and the closing phenylalanine or tryptophan.

CDR3: CASSVTGLNTEAFF
J: TRBJ1-1
V: TRBV9

CDR3: CASSPRGGIYEQYF
J: .
V: TRBV23-1

CDR3: CASSVRDTGELFF
J: TRBJ2-2
V: TRBV6-5

CDR3: CASSFEGYEQYF
J: TRBJ2-7
V: TRBV28

CDR3: CAAGRVEKLFF
J: TRBJ1-4
V: TRBV27

CDR3: CASSRSGRAVETQYF
J: TRBJ2-5
V: TRBV27

CDR3: CASSLDRAGELFF
J: TRBJ2-2
V: TRBV7-8

CDR3: CASSERGRGNSPLHF
J: TRBJ1-6
V: TRBV9

CDR3: CASSIETGYQETQYF
J: TRBJ2-5
V: TRBV19

CDR3: CASSPDGENTEAFF
J: TRBJ1-1
V: TRBV2

CDR3: CATGGAGNTIYF
J: TRBJ1-3
V: TRBV6-5

CDR3: CATSTVRVGNTEAFF
J: TRBJ1-1
V: TRBV15

CDR3: CASSLAQFRQNEQFF
J: TRBJ2-1
V: TRBV7-2

CDR3: CASSLAVASGETQYF
J: TRBJ2-5
V: TRBV7-9